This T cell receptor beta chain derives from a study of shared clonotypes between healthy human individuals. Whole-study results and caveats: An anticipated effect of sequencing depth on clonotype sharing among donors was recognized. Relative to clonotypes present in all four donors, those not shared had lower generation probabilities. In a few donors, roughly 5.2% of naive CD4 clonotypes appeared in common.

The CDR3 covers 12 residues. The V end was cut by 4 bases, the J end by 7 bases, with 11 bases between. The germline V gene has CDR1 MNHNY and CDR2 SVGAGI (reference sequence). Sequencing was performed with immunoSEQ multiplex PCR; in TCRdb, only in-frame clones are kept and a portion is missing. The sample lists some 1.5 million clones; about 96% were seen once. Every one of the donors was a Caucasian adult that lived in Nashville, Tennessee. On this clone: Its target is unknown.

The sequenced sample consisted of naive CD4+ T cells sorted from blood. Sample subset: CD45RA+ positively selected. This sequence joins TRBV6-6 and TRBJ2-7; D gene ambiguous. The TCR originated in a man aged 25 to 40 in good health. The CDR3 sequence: CASSSPTGEQYF. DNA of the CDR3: TGTGCCAGCAGTTCCCCCACTGGGGAGCAGTACTTC.